Listed here is a single T cell receptor (beta chain). Its antigen is not known. Via 5' RACE with UMI labels, TRB cDNA libraries were prepared. Following a re-call of the 5' RACE reads, TCRdb has one entry per CDR3 protein and lacks DNA. The sample includes tens of thousands of distinct CDR3 sequences. This sample was included in a study of CXCR3-negative and CXCR3-positive naive CD8 T cells. Study results and limitations: In cryopreserved cells, CXCR3 expression partially decreased, and fresh PBMCs were used in most assays. Naive CXCR3-positive and CXCR3-negative cells shared similar TRBV-TRBJ usage, unlike memory cells. Hydrophobicity of TRB CDR3s was greater in CXCR3-positive naive cells than in CXCR3-negative naive cells.

What was sequenced was naive CXCR3+ CD8+ T cells from blood. Subset in this sample: CD45RO-CCR7+CD27+CD95- naive CD8+ T cells expressing CXCR3 (TNR3+). This clonotype was obtained from a human donor in good health. Some clones in this sample may be carry-over from other donors' samples.

The CDR3 sequence: CASSQGASRRGNEQFF. The rearrangement links TRBV4-1 to TRBJ2-1; the D call of TRBD2 rests on TCRdb alone, since no DNA is present to check it. The CDR3 loop spans 16 amino acids. In germline, CDR1 is MGHRA, CDR2 YSYEKL.